The rows below give T cell receptor beta chains drawn from one sample of a study of Graves' ophthalmopathy and Graves' hyperthyroidism. MiXCR, applied by TCRdb to the multiplex PCR reads, yields one record per CDR3 protein. The sample includes around 600,000 distinct CDR3 sequences, under 50% of them seen just once. Sequenced material: peripheral blood. The receptors come from an adult man with Graves' ophthalmopathy. Each CDR3 is given with its conserved first and last residue. A D gene is named only where the DNA matches it firmly. The listing skips clone size in some rows; elsewhere it reads once, few, many or a size class.

d_call	clone_size	v_call	j_call	cdr3_nt	cdr3_aa
TRBD1	many	TRBV7-8	TRBJ2-2	TGTGCCAGCAGCTTCAGGGGGAATGCCGGGGAGCTGTTTTTT	CASSFRGNAGELFF
TRBD2	NA	TRBV20-1	TRBJ2-7	TGCAGTGCTAGAGACCTGGCGGGAGGGCCAAACGAGCAGTACTTC	CSARDLAGGPNEQYF
NA	NA	TRBV12-5	TRBJ1-5	TGTGCTAGTGGTTTGGATTATCAGCCCCAGCATTTT	CASGLDYQPQHF
TRBD2	many	TRBV25-1	TRBJ2-2	TGTGCCAGCAGTGGAGGGAGGGAGGCCGGGGAGCTGTTTTTT	CASSGGREAGELFF
NA	many	TRBV19	TRBJ1-1	TGTGCCAGTAGCACACGCGGACAGACGAACACTGAAGCTTTCTTT	CASSTRGQTNTEAFF
TRBD1	many	TRBV3-1	TRBJ1-5	TGTGCCAGTAGTCAACAGGGGAATCAGCCCCAGCATTTT	CASSQQGNQPQHF
TRBD2	many	TRBV19	TRBJ2-7	TGTGCCAGTAGTGACGGACTAGCGGGAGGGGACGAGCAGTACTTC	CASSDGLAGGDEQYF
NA	NA	TRBV10-3	TRBJ1-2	TGTGCCATCAGTGAGTTTCTCGACAACTATGGCTACACCTTC	CAISEFLDNYGYTF
TRBD1	many	TRBV9	TRBJ1-5	TGTGCCAGCAGCGTCAGCGACAGGGGAGGGCAGCCCCAGCATTTT	CASSVSDRGGQPQHF
NA	many	TRBV14	TRBJ2-5	TGTGCCAGCAGCCAAAACCGACAGACCCAAGAGACCCAGTACTTC	CASSQNRQTQETQYF
NA	NA	TRBV6-6	TRBJ2-2	TGTGCCAGCGGAACGTCAGGGGCCACCGGGGAGCTGTTTTTT	CASGTSGATGELFF
NA	few	TRBV7-9	TRBJ1-1	TGTGCCAGCAGAAATACCCCACGGGGGCGGGTCGCGAGCACTGAAGCTTTCTTT	CASRNTPRGRVASTEAFF
NA	many	TRBV12-5	TRBJ1-5	TGTGCTAGTGGTTTCCCGGGGCAGCCCCAGCATTTT	CASGFPGQPQHF
NA	many	TRBV4-2	TRBJ2-5	TGTGCCAGCAGCCCGGGGGAGCAGCGGGAGACCCAGTACTTC	CASSPGEQRETQYF
TRBD1	many	TRBV29-1	TRBJ2-7	TGCAGCGACGGACAGGGATCCTACGAGCAGTACTTC	CSDGQGSYEQYF
NA	NA	TRBV7-8	TRBJ1-1	TGTGCCAGCAGCTTACTCGCGGAGGGTAACACTGAAGCTTTCTTT	CASSLLAEGNTEAFF
TRBD1	NA	TRBV7-3	TRBJ2-1	TGTGCCAGCAGCGTAGGATCGGACAGGGAGAATGAGCAGTTCTTC	CASSVGSDRENEQFF
NA	NA	TRBV24-1	TRBJ1-2	TGTGCCACCATAGTACAGGGAATCTATGGCTACACCTTC	CATIVQGIYGYTF
NA	NA	TRBV9	TRBJ2-7	TGTGCCAGCAGCCTTAATCCGGACTTCTACGAGCAGTACTTC	CASSLNPDFYEQYF
NA	many	TRBV24-1	TRBJ1-2	TGTGCCACCAGTGGATGGGGTTATGGCTACACCTTC	CATSGWGYGYTF
TRBD2	NA	TRBV5-1	TRBJ2-7	TGCGCCAGCACTCATCGGGAGGAGGGGTACGAGCAGTACTTC	CASTHREEGYEQYF
TRBD1	few	TRBV5-4	TRBJ1-3	TGTGCCAGCAGCCGGGACAGGCGCTCTGGAAACACCATATATTTT	CASSRDRRSGNTIYF
NA	NA	TRBV5-6	TRBJ1-2	TGTGCCAGCAGCTTCTTGGGGGGGCGCGACTATGGCTACACCTTC	CASSFLGGRDYGYTF
NA	once	TRBV2	TRBJ1-5	TGTGCCAGGCGGGACACCTTTAGCAATCAGCCCCAGCATTTT	CARRDTFSNQPQHF
NA	NA	TRBV9	TRBJ2-7	TGTGCCAGCAGCGTAGCTACAGGACCTCCCTACGAGCAGTACTTC	CASSVATGPPYEQYF
TRBD1	NA	TRBV15	TRBJ1-1	TGTGCCACCAGCAGGAGACAGGGAGAGACTGAAGCTTTCTTT	CATSRRQGETEAFF
NA	NA	TRBV20-1	TRBJ2-6	TGCAGTGCCAGAGCTGGGGTCAACGTCCTGACTTTC	CSARAGVNVLTF
TRBD1	NA	TRBV5-8	TRBJ1-2	TGTGCCAGCAGCTTGGGAAGCGGACAGGGGGAGACCTATGGCTACACCTTC	CASSLGSGQGETYGYTF
TRBD1	many	TRBV6-4	TRBJ1-2	TGTGCCAGCTCCGACAGGGAGGGCAACTATGGCTACACCTTC	CASSDREGNYGYTF
NA	NA	TRBV29-1	TRBJ2-6	TGCAGCGCCGTTGGGGCTAACGTCCTGACTTTC	CSAVGANVLTF
NA	many	TRBV5-8	TRBJ2-7	TGTGCCAGCAGCTCGGACTACCTATCCTACGAGCAGTACTTC	CASSSDYLSYEQYF
TRBD1	NA	TRBV2	TRBJ2-2	TGTGCCAGCAGTACCGGGACAGGGGGACTAGCATCCGGGGAGCTGTTTTTT	CASSTGTGGLASGELFF
TRBD1	once	TRBV7-9	TRBJ1-1	TGTGCCAGCAGTCCATGGACAGGGTGGGGCACTGAAGCTTTCTTT	CASSPWTGWGTEAFF
TRBD1	few	TRBV4-1	TRBJ1-3	TGCGCCAGCAGCCAACCGACAGGGCCCTCTGGAAACACCATATATTTT	CASSQPTGPSGNTIYF
NA	NA	TRBV2	TRBJ1-5	TGTGCCAGCAGTTTCGGGACACAGGGCAATCAGCCCCAGCATTTT	CASSFGTQGNQPQHF
TRBD1	NA	TRBV9	TRBJ1-2	TGTGCCAGCAGCCCTACAGGGGGCGTTCGAAACTATGGCTACACCTTC	CASSPTGGVRNYGYTF
NA	NA	TRBV20-1	TRBJ2-7	TGCAGTGCTAGAGATCTAGCAGACAGTCTCTACGAGCAGTACTTC	CSARDLADSLYEQYF
TRBD1	many	TRBV11-2	TRBJ1-4	TGTGCCAGCAGCTTAAACTCGGGACAGGGGAGTGAAAAACTGTTTTTT	CASSLNSGQGSEKLFF
NA	many	TRBV15	TRBJ2-5	TGTGCCACCAGCCCCTCCTACGAGACCCAGTACTTC	CATSPSYETQYF
NA	few	TRBV7-8	TRBJ2-7	TGTGCCAGCAGCTTAGGGGGCCCCAACTCCTTC	CASSLGGPNSF
NA	NA	TRBV29-1	TRBJ2-1	TGCAGCGTTGAAGAGCGGCTACTAAATGGGCAGTTCTTC	CSVEERLLNGQFF
TRBD2	once	TRBV10-3	TRBJ2-7	TGTGCCAGCAGTTTAGGGCGGGGGGCCGGGTCCTACGAGCAGTACTTC	CASSLGRGAGSYEQYF
TRBD1	many	TRBV12-3/TRBV12-4	TRBJ1-2	TGTGCCAGCAGCAAACAGGGGGCGCGTATCTATGGCTACACCTTC	CASSKQGARIYGYTF
NA	NA	TRBV5-1	TRBJ1-1	TGCGCCAGCAGCTCCCGGGACTCCCGGCTCGGTGGCACTGAAGCTTTCTTT	CASSSRDSRLGGTEAFF
NA	NA	TRBV7-2	TRBJ1-4	TGTGCCAGCAGCCCCGATCTACTCGGGAATAATGAAAAACTGTTTTTT	CASSPDLLGNNEKLFF
NA	NA	TRBV20-1	TRBJ2-5	TGCAGTGCTAAAACGCCCGGAGGGGGCCCCCAAGAGACCCAGTACTTC	CSAKTPGGGPQETQYF
NA	NA	TRBV10-2	TRBJ2-2	TGTGCCAGCAGTTCCACGGTAGAGGCCACCGGGGAGCTGTTTTTT	CASSSTVEATGELFF
TRBD1	NA	TRBV11-2	TRBJ2-7	TGTGCCAGCAGCGCCGGGACAGGGGCGCTGGGGCAGTACTTC	CASSAGTGALGQYF
TRBD2	NA	TRBV5-4	TRBJ2-7	TGTGCCGGCAGCTTGGCGGGGGGGCCTTCTTACGAGCAGTACTTC	CAGSLAGGPSYEQYF
NA	NA	TRBV29-1	TRBJ1-5	TGCAGCGTCGGAACGGGGAGGGGGCAGCCCCAGCATTTT	CSVGTGRGQPQHF
NA	many	TRBV2	TRBJ2-7	TGTGCCAGCGGGTTTAGACAGGACTACGAGCAGTACTTC	CASGFRQDYEQYF
NA	NA	TRBV29-1	TRBJ1-2	TGCAGCGTGGCAGCTAGCGGGGGGACTAACTATGGCTACACCTTC	CSVAASGGTNYGYTF
TRBD2	few	TRBV5-1	TRBJ2-2	TGCGCCAGCAGCTTACGGCGGGGGATGAACACCGGGGAGCTGTTTTTT	CASSLRRGMNTGELFF
TRBD1	few	TRBV3-1	TRBJ1-5	TGTGCCAGCAGCCTGGGACAGGGGGGTCATCAGCCCCAGCATTTT	CASSLGQGGHQPQHF
NA	NA	TRBV12-3/TRBV12-4	TRBJ1-4	TGTGCCAGCAGTAAGTCAACTAATGAAAAACTGTTTTTT	CASSKSTNEKLFF
NA	NA	TRBV12-5	TRBJ2-3	TGTGCTAGTGGTCTCCCCCCTTGGGGTACGCAGTATTTT	CASGLPPWGTQYF
NA	NA	TRBV7-9	TRBJ2-7	TGTGCCAGCACAAAGTTGCGCTCCTACAATGAGCAGTACTTC	CASTKLRSYNEQYF
TRBD1	few	TRBV4-3	TRBJ1-2	TGCGCCAGCAGCCAGCCCGGACAGGGGTTGAAGGACGGCTACACCTTC	CASSQPGQGLKDGYTF
NA	many	TRBV7-9	TRBJ2-6	TGTGCCAGCAGCTTATCTGCCCACAGCTCTGGGGCCAACGTCCTGACTTTC	CASSLSAHSSGANVLTF